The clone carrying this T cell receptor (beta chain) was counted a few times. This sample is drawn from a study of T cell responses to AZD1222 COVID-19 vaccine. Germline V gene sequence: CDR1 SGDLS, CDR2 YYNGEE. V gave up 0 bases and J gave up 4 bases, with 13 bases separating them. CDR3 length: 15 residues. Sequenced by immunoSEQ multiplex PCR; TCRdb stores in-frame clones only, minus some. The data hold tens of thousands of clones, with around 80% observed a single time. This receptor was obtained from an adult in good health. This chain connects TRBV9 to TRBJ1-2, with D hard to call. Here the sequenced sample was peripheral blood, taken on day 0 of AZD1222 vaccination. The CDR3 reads CASSVGWQVTYGYTF. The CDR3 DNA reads TGTGCCAGCAGCGTAGGTTGGCAGGTGACCTATGGCTACACCTTC. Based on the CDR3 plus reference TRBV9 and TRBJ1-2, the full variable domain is DSGVTQTPKHLITATGQRVTLRCSPRSGDLSVYWYQQSLDQGLQFLIQYYNGEERAKGNILERFSAQQFPDLHSELNLSSLELGDSALYFCASSVGWQVTYGYTFGSGTRLTVV.